This TCR beta chain was captured in a study of T cells in Graves' hyperthyroidism and ophthalmopathy. Whole-study results and caveats: Prediction of ophthalmopathy progression came a median approximately 6.6 months pre-onset.

Authors of the study amplified TCR beta CDR3 regions from RNA transcripts. The HTBI primer set served for first-round RT-PCR of the TCR CDR3. TCRdb reanalysed the multiplex PCR reads using MiXCR and keeps one entry per CDR3 protein. This sample yields approximately 100,000 distinct CDR3 sequences, of which roughly 40% are seen a single time; roughly 10% belongs to the top ten. Each patient was aged 18 to 65 and had newly diagnosed hyperthyroidism of under 2 months' duration. This clonotype showed up just a few times. The antigen remains unidentified. Sequenced: peripheral blood or thyroid tissue (not recorded which). The source of this sequence is a young woman with Graves' hyperthyroidism.

The CDR3 DNA sequence: TGTGCCAGCTCACCAGGGATGCGGAGACAAGCGGAGCAGTACTTC. Protein sequence: CASSPGMRRQAEQYF. The chain joins TRBV3-1 to TRBJ2-7; TRBD1 is a possible D gene (5 bases). The CDR3 sequence is 15 residues long. Germline CDR1 is LGHDT and CDR2 is YNNKEL (reference sequence). V was clipped by 8 bases and J by 7 bases, with 24 bases between them.